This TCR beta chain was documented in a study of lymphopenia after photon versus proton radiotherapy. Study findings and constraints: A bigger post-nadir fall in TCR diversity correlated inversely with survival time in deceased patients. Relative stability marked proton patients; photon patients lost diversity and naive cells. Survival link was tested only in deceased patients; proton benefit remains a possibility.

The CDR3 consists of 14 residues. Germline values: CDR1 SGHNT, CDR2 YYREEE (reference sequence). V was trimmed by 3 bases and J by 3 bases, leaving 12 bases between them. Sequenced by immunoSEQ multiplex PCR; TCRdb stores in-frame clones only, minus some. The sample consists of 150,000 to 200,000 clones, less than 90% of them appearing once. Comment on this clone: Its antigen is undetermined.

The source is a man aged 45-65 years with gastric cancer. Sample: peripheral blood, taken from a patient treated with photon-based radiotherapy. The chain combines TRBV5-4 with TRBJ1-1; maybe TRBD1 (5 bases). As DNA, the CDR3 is TGTGCCAGCAGCTCGGGGCAGGGAGACACTGAAGCTTTCTTT. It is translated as CASSSGQGDTEAFF. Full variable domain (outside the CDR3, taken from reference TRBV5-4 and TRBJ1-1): ETGVTQSPTHLIKTRGQQVTLRCSSQSGHNTVSWYQQALGQGPQFIFQYYREEENGRGNFPPRFSGLQFPNYSSELNVNALELDDSALYLCASSSGQGDTEAFFGQGTRLTVV.